This T cell receptor beta chain was captured by sequencing in a study of blood T cell repertoires in COVID-19. Study in general: PBMCs, B-cell-depleted T cells, or T cells provided the cDNA or gDNA that made up the material.

Germline V gene lookup returns CDR1 SNHLY and CDR2 FYNNEI. This CDR3 spans 14 amino acids. V was clipped by 6 bases and J by 3 bases; unmatched bases: 5. In terms of age and location, participants ranged from roughly 18 to 90 years and lived in around 22 US areas. As concerns this clone: Different DNA sequences within this sample yield the same CDR3.

Authors' processing steps: Reference gene primer amplification in the assay estimated nucleated cell counts. This table comes from immunoSEQ multiplex PCR, and its TCRdb copy is limited to in-frame clones, with some not included. From that table come the V and J calls and clone size; the DNA was used to work out D and trimming. In the table there are fewer than 200,000 clones, over 70% of which are singletons. Input material: PBMCs or T cells enriched from blood (not recorded which). The chain has TRBV2 and TRBJ1-5; 7 bases are shared with TRBD1. The receptor was derived from a woman between 45 and 60 years old in a cohort exposed to, infected with or recovered from COVID-19 (not recorded which). CDR3 DNA: TGTGCCAGCAGAGACAGGGTTCCCAATCAGCCCCAGCATTTT. Translated, it gives CASRDRVPNQPQHF.